This T cell receptor (beta chain) emerged from a study of T cell responses to AZD1222 COVID-19 vaccine. Across the study: Researchers grouped second doses given at about 4 or about 12 weeks into one pool.

Study observations and caveats: Repertoire sampling happened only post peak T cell response. Among vaccine-associated CD4 TCRs, coverage spanned spike, with dominance at 160-218 and 743-854. Close to half of spike-specific TCRs reportedly recognize unmutated variant regions.

The length of the CDR3 is 14 residues. V was trimmed by 7 bases and J by 2 bases, leaving 17 bases between them. Germline CDR1 is GTSNPN and CDR2 is SVGIG (reference sequence). Data came from immunoSEQ multiplex PCR; TCRdb stores just in-frame clones and leaves some out. The profile shows under 200,000 clones, approximately 90% of them singletons. About this clone: The antigen remains unidentified.

The TCR sequence derives from an adult in good health. The sequenced sample was peripheral blood, obtained on day 0 of AZD1222 vaccination. V gene TRBV30 combines with J gene TRBJ1-2; D is unresolved. The CDR3, as DNA: TGTGCCTCCCTAGTAGCCGGGGTCAACTATGGCTACACCTTC. It codes for CASLVAGVNYGYTF.